The 12 T cell receptor beta chains given below trace back to one sample, sequenced in a study of persistence of HIV-infected CD4 T cells. The immunoSEQ assay was version 4, run in survey mode. Generated by immunoSEQ multiplex PCR, the TCRdb table keeps only in-frame clones and is missing some. The table lists approximately 36,000 clones, 70% to 90% of them singletons. Antigen specificity for these receptors is unknown. Cells were stimulated with overlapping HIV-1 Gag 15-mer peptides. CD40L/CD69 double-negative CD45RO-high memory CD4+ T cells were collected. Source: cultured CD4+ T cells from PBMCs, taken from a patient who received antiretroviral therapy. Receptors originate from an adult with HIV. The donor label of this sample is uncertain.

The J gene is TRBJ2-3, the V gene TRBV7-3; D unresolved. The germline V gene encodes CDR1 SGHTA and CDR2 FQGTGA. CDR3 length: 14 amino acids. V was trimmed by 0 bases and J by 0 bases, leaving 4 bases between them. The CDR3 sequence is CASSLTASTDTQYF. DNA for the CDR3: TGTGCCAGCAGCTTAACGGCTAGCACAGATACGCAGTATTTT.

In DNA, the CDR3 is TGTGCCAGCAGTTTAGGGTCCGGGGCCAACGTCCTGACTTTC. Translation gives CASSLGSGANVLTF. The J gene is TRBJ2-6, the V gene TRBV6-1; D gene ambiguous. Germline V lookup: CDR1 MNHNS, CDR2 SASEGT. The CDR3 is made up of 14 amino acids. Trimming removed 5 bases at V and 4 bases at J, with 9 bases between.

This chain links TRBV28 with TRBJ2-7, with 9 bases fitting TRBD2. V shed 7 bases and J 2 bases; nucleotides not matched to a gene: 3. The CDR3 totals 13 residues. Germline V gene sequence: CDR1 MDHEN, CDR2 SYDVKM. The CDR3 sequence: CASKAGGTYEQYF. The CDR3 coding sequence is TGTGCCAGCAAAGCGGGGGGAACCTACGAGCAGTACTTC.

V is TRBV5-4 and J is TRBJ1-1; 10 bases align to TRBD1. Looked up from germline, CDR1 is SGHNT and CDR2 is YYREEE (reference sequence). V lost 0 bases to trimming and J lost 3 bases; unmatched junction nucleotides: 5. The CDR3 sequence is 16 residues long. The CDR3 protein is CASSLGVTGGYTEAFF. The CDR3 DNA sequence: TGTGCCAGCAGCTTGGGGGTGACAGGGGGCTACACTGAAGCTTTCTTT.

This chain joins TRBV5-1 and TRBJ1-1; TRBD1 might be the D (5 bases). Germline V gene sequence: CDR1 SGHRS, CDR2 YFSETQ. This CDR3 is 14 amino acids long. Trimming stripped 1 base from V and 0 bases from J, with 7 bases between. The CDR3 here is CASSLSGLNTEAFF. For the CDR3, the DNA is TGCGCCAGCAGCTTGTCAGGGCTGAACACTGAAGCTTTCTTT.

CDR3 DNA: TGTGCCAGCCACCGGGGGGATGGCTACACCTTC. Translated: CASHRGDGYTF. This chain uses TRBV9 with TRBJ1-2; weak D call: TRBD1 (5 bases). V lost 7 bases, J lost 6 bases, and 10 bases lay in between. The CDR3 is 11 amino acids. Germline lookup yields CDR1 SGDLS and CDR2 YYNGEE.

This chain uses TRBV19 with TRBJ2-2; 7 bases match TRBD1. Germline loops: CDR1 LNHDA, CDR2 SQIVND (reference sequence). The CDR3 contains 13 residues. V lost 5 bases and J lost 6; bases outside the gene matches: 3. This chain's CDR3 is CASSHRGPGELFF. The CDR3, as DNA: TGTGCCAGTAGTCACAGGGGTCCCGGGGAGCTGTTTTTT.

The chain links TRBV6-5 to TRBJ2-3; TRBD1 or TRBD2 may be the D gene (5 bases each). The CDR3 length is 14 residues. Germline V gives CDR1 MNHEY, CDR2 SVGAGI. The V end lost 7 bases, the J end lost 0 bases, and 11 bases lay between the germline ends. The CDR3 DNA is TGTGCCAGCACCGCGAGGGGTAGCACAGATACGCAGTATTTT. Protein: CASTARGSTDTQYF.

Only a few counts were recorded for this clone. This CDR3 reads CASSLQNSPLHF. In nucleotides, the CDR3 is TGTGCCAGCAGTTTACAGAATTCACCCCTCCACTTT. The gene calls are TRBV12-3 or TRBV12-4 and TRBJ1-6, with D unclear. The CDR3 totals 12 residues. V was clipped by 2 bases and J by 7 bases, with 3 bases between them.

CDR3 residues: CASSFQGGADTQYF. CDR3 nucleotides: TGTGCCAGCAGCTTCCAGGGCGGGGCAGATACGCAGTATTTT. The chain employs TRBV7-2 and TRBJ2-3; TRBD2 is a possible D gene (6 bases). Germline values: CDR1 SGHTA, CDR2 FQGNSA. V lost 3 bases, J lost 4 bases, and 11 bases lay in between. The CDR3 length is 14 residues.

This chain connects TRBV27 to TRBJ1-2, with TRBD1 matching 7 bases. CDR1 MNHEY and CDR2 SMNVEV come from the germline V gene (reference sequence). The trim removed 2 bases at V and 2 bases at J, leaving 11 bases unmatched. The CDR3 length is 17 residues. The CDR3: CASSLRQGTKGNYGYTF. In DNA form, the CDR3 reads TGTGCCAGCAGTTTAAGACAGGGCACGAAGGGGAACTATGGCTACACCTTC.

V gene TRBV3-1 (or the pseudogene TRBV3-2) combines with J gene TRBJ2-2; the match to TRBD1 covers 7 bases. The V gene's germline CDR1 is LGHDT and CDR2 YNNKEL (reference sequence). There are 13 residues in the CDR3. J was trimmed by 6 bases and V by 5 bases; bases with no gene match: 3. The CDR3 loop reads CASSSRGSGELFF. Here the CDR3 DNA reads TGTGCCAGCAGCTCCAGGGGGTCCGGGGAGCTGTTTTTT.